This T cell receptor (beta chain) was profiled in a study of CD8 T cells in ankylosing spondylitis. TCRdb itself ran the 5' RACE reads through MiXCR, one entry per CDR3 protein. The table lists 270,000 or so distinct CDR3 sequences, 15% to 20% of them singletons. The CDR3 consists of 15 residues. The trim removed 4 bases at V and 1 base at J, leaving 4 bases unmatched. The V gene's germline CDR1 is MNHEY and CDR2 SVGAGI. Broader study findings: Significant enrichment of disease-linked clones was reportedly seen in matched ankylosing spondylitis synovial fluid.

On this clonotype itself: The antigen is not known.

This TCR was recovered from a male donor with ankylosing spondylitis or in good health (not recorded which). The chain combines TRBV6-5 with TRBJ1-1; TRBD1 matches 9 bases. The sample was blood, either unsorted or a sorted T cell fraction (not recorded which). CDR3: CASSSVQGANTEAFF. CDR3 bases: TGTGCCAGCAGTTCCGTACAGGGGGCGAACACTGAAGCTTTCTTT.